This T cell receptor beta chain was captured in a study of blood T cell repertoires in COVID-19. As processed by the authors: Amplified reference gene primers provided the basis for estimating nucleated cell counts. The data were produced by immunoSEQ multiplex PCR, yet TCRdb's version contains in-frame clones alone and is incomplete. D and trimming come from the DNA, and the V and J calls and clone size come from that table. The sample carries 250,000 to 300,000 clones, 85% to 90% recorded once. Trimming took off 0 bases at V and 7 bases at J, with 10 bases between the two ends. This CDR3 comprises 15 residues. The germline V gene has CDR1 LGHNA and CDR2 YNFKEQ.

The sample taken for sequencing was peripheral blood. The chain recombines TRBV4-2 with TRBJ1-6, with D perhaps matching TRBD1 (6 bases). The clonotype comes from a woman aged 25 to 39 with COVID-19, enrolled during active disease. CDR3 residues: CASSQDRGGNSPLHF. The DNA for the CDR3 is TGTGCCAGCAGCCAAGATAGGGGGGGCAATTCACCCCTCCACTTT.